This T cell receptor beta chain emerged from a study of shared clonotypes between healthy human individuals. Overall study context: Each donor's CD4 naive and CD4 memory cells filled three plates apiece, CD8 naive two, and CD8 memory one.

About this clone: No antigen is known for it.

Each cell subset's genomic DNA was divided evenly among several immunoSEQ plates. Method: immunoSEQ multiplex PCR; TCRdb's copy keeps in-frame clones and lacks some. The sample has around 2.5 million clones; 93% are singletons. Study-wide results and caveats: Naive CD4 clonotypes were shared across a handful of donors at roughly 5.3%. Clonotype sharing among the donors was expected to vary with sequencing depth.

In germline, CDR1 is SEHNR, CDR2 FQNEAQ (reference sequence). This CDR3 comprises 16 residues. With V trimmed by 1 base and J by 7 bases, 8 bases remained unmatched. The sequence derives from a man between 18 and 35 years old in good health. Some clones in this sample may be carry-over from other donors' samples. The rearrangement uses TRBV7-9 and TRBJ1-4, with 8 bases lining up with TRBD1. Sequenced input: naive CD4+ T cells from PBMCs. Subset of the sample: CD45RA+ positively selected. CDR3 residues: CASSLGEWQGAEKLFF. CDR3 nucleotides: TGTGCCAGCAGCTTAGGGGAGTGGCAGGGGGCTGAAAAACTGTTTTTT.